Given below is one TCR beta chain in context. The authors distributed each subset's genomic DNA evenly over several immunoSEQ plates. TCRdb's table, derived via immunoSEQ multiplex PCR, lists solely in-frame clones and lacks some. The sample contains about 2.4 million clones, approximately 94% of which appear only once. This sample was included in a study of shared clonotypes between healthy human individuals. V was clipped by 4 bases and J by 4 bases, with 23 bases between them. Germline CDR1 and CDR2: MDHEN and SYDVKM. This CDR3 is 18 amino acids long. Donors included only healthy HIV-negative adults lacking recent acute infections or vaccinations.

J is TRBJ1-3 and V is TRBV28, with a possible D match to TRBD1 (5 bases). The TCR originated in a man between 18 and 29 years old in good health. Some clones in this sample may be carry-over from other donors' samples. What was sequenced was naive CD4+ T cells from PBMCs. Subset described: CD45RA+ positively selected. In DNA form, the CDR3 reads TGTGCCAGCAGTTCCCACCTGGGGGGTATGAGGCGAGGAAACACCATATATTTT. Translation: CASSSHLGGMRRGNTIYF. The variable domain in full, completed from reference TRBV28 and TRBJ1-3, reads DVKVTQSSRYLVKRTGEKVFLECVQDMDHENMFWYRQDPGLGLRLIYFSYDVKMKEKGDIPEGYSVSREKKERFSLILESASTNQTSMYLCASSSHLGGMRRGNTIYFGEGSWLTVV.